The 4 T cell receptor beta chains below all came from one sample that was sequenced in a study of control samples from healthy donors and cancer patients. Data came from immunoSEQ multiplex PCR; TCRdb stores just in-frame clones and leaves some out. The table records roughly 170,000 clones, approximately 92% of them present only once. The sample taken for sequencing was blood. Every receptor here comes from a man between 18 and 35 years old in good health.

The gene calls are TRBV9 and TRBJ2-2, with D maybe TRBD1 (6 bases). The CDR3 covers 13 residues. Per the germline V gene, CDR1 is SGDLS and CDR2 is YYNGEE. Trimming cost V 5 bases and J 5 bases, with 10 bases left between them. CDR3 loop: CASSEGVTGELFF. The CDR3 DNA reads TGTGCCAGCAGTGAGGGGGTTACCGGGGAGCTGTTTTTT.

V gene TRBV5-1 combines with J gene TRBJ2-2; either TRBD1 or TRBD2 may fit D (5 bases each). V shed 5 bases and J shed 1 base, with 12 bases lying between them. This CDR3 contains 15 residues. Germline values: CDR1 SGHRS, CDR2 YFSETQ. This chain's CDR3 is CASREGPLNTGELFF. For the CDR3, the DNA is TGCGCCAGCAGAGAGGGGCCATTGAACACCGGGGAGCTGTTTTTT.

The V gene is TRBV2, the J gene TRBJ2-1; TRBD1 aligns across 7 bases. V trimming: 7 bases; J trimming: 4 bases; junction bases outside the gene matches: 4. The CDR3 is 13 amino acids. Germline CDR1 and CDR2: SNHLY and FYNNEI. This CDR3 is CASTQQGYNEQFF. CDR3 nucleotides: TGTGCCAGCACTCAACAGGGGTACAATGAGCAGTTCTTC.

This chain connects TRBV7-3 to TRBJ2-2; D unresolved. Trimming cost V 4 bases and J 4 bases, with 13 bases left between them. There are 15 residues in the CDR3. Per the germline V gene, CDR1 is SGHTA and CDR2 is FQGTGA. The chain's CDR3 is CASSSPDGPTGELFF. The CDR3 DNA is TGTGCCAGCAGCTCCCCCGACGGGCCCACCGGGGAGCTGTTTTTT.